This TCR beta chain is from a study of Ad26.COV2.S vaccination and SARS-CoV-2 variants. Study conclusions and caveats: Higher spike-specific TCR breadth was found in vaccine recipients than in placebo recipients.

The CDR3 is made up of 15 amino acids. V shed 0 bases and J shed 4 bases, with 7 bases lying between them. Per the germline V gene, CDR1 is MNHEY and CDR2 is SMNVEV (reference sequence). TCRdb keeps only in-frame clones here, not all; method: immunoSEQ multiplex PCR. The sample includes some 410,000 clones, 92% seen only once; the top ten take roughly 1.7%. A word on this clone: The antigen remains unidentified.

Treatment specified: around 19 received Ad26.COV2.S at low or high dose, single or two shots; roughly five received placebo; per-sample allocation not given. Sampling took place 63 days after the first vaccine or placebo injection. Here the sequenced sample was peripheral blood, taken in a trial of Ad26.COV2.S vaccine versus placebo. V usage is TRBV27 and J usage is TRBJ2-6; D call uncertain. This receptor was identified in a person between 18 and 65 years old who received the Ad26.COV2.S COVID-19 vaccine or a placebo. CDR3 in amino acids: CASSLSAYGANVLTF. CDR3 bases: TGTGCCAGCAGTTTATCAGCTTACGGGGCCAACGTCCTGACTTTC.